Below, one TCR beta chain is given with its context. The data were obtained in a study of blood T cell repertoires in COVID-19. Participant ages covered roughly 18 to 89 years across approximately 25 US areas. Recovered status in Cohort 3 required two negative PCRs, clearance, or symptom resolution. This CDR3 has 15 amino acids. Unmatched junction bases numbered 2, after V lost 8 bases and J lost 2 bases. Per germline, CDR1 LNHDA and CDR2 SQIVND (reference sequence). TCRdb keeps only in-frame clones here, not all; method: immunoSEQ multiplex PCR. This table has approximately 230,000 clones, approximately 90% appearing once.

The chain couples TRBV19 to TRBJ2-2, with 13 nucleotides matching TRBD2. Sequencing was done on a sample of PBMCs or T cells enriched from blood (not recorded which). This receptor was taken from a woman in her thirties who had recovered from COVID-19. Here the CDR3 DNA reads TGTGCCAGTGGGACTAGCGGGACTAACACCGGGGAGCTGTTTTTT. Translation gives CASGTSGTNTGELFF.